This T cell receptor beta chain was sequenced in a study of shared clonotypes between healthy human individuals. Clones were sequenced by immunoSEQ multiplex PCR, and TCRdb holds only the in-frame ones, with some missing. The table lists around 2,000,000 clones, about 94% of them singletons. CD8 cells regarded as naive lacked CD45RO, were positively chosen for CCR7, and omitted terminally differentiated effector memory CD45RA+ cells. The sequence was obtained from a man between 18 and 29 years old in good health. The sample comprised naive CD8+ T cells sorted from blood.

This CDR3 is CASRPRGGRTDTQYF. CDR3 coding DNA: TGTGCCAGCAGGCCGCGGGGGGGGAGAACAGATACGCAGTATTTT. J is TRBJ2-3 and V is TRBV6-6; the match to TRBD2 covers 9 bases. Trimming took 6 bases from V and 3 from J; bases not matched to a gene: 7. There are 15 residues in the CDR3. The germline CDR1 and CDR2 sequences are MNHNY and SVGAGI (reference sequence).